The rows below give T cell receptor beta chains drawn from one sample of a study of neurological immune-mediated disorders. TCRdb re-derived calls from the 5' RACE reads in MiXCR, one entry per CDR3 protein. The sample records 65,000 to 70,000 distinct CDR3 sequences, more than 3.5% being singletons. The sample taken for sequencing was PBMCs. The source is a man aged 45-65 years with multiple sclerosis. Each CDR3 is given without its conserved first and last residue. D genes are given only for firm matches.

TRBV4-3 | TRBD1 | ASSQDPGRGYSPLH
TRBV5-1 | NA | ASSLEEGVTDTQY
TRBV20-1 | NA | SYLGRGDEQY
TRBV5-6 | TRBD1 | ASSGRDSSYNEQF
TRBV11-2 | TRBD2 | ASSLTTSGGSDTQY
TRBV5-1 | NA | ASSPGTNYGYT
TRBV7-3 | NA | ASSRTGSETQY
TRBV5-1 | TRBD1 | ASRGTDDQPQH
TRBV5-1 | TRBD2 | ASGPGLAGDARTDTQY
TRBV7-9 | NA | ASSTRWGPNYGYT
TRBV6-1 | TRBD1 | ASSQDRELGPQN
TRBV2 | TRBD1 | ASNRGMDQETQY
TRBV10-3 | TRBD1 | AMSSGTAQETQY
TRBV24-1 | TRBD1 | ATSDLQGQVYEQF
TRBV5-1 | NA | ASSLAVTGSTTQY
TRBV6-6 | TRBD1 | ASSRTGGAGNQPQH
TRBV5-1 | TRBD1 | ASSWDSQALYEQY
TRBV20-1 | NA | SARASERGTGELF